The 22 T cell receptor beta chains given below trace back to one sample, sequenced in a study of cytomegalovirus exposure and HLA in healthy donors. Clones were read by immunoSEQ multiplex PCR, and TCRdb kept only the in-frame ones, dropping some. The sample yields 50,000 to 65,000 clones, approximately 95% seen once. The sample comprised PBMCs. These receptors were collected from a woman aged 18 to 35 in good health and CMV-seropositive.

The CDR3, as DNA: TGTGCCAGCAGTTTAGACAGGGATTCTGGAAACACCATATATTTT. It yields the protein CASSLDRDSGNTIYF. The rearrangement joins TRBV28 to TRBJ1-3; 7 nucleotides align to TRBD1. Germline trimming cut 2 bases from V and 1 base from J; bases unmatched to any gene: 2. The CDR3 spans 15 residues. CDR1 and CDR2 (germline): MDHEN, SYDVKM.

The CDR3 sequence: CAISESTPRFSIYF. CDR3 DNA: TGTGCCATCAGTGAGTCGACACCCCGGTTCAGCATATATTTT. V is TRBV10-3 and J is TRBJ1-3; D call uncertain. V lost 0 bases, J lost 12 bases, and 15 bases lay in between. CDR1 is ENHRY, CDR2 SYGVKD, per germline. This CDR3 contains 14 residues.

The chain has TRBV5-1 and TRBJ1-2; D remains unclear. The CDR3 runs 15 residues. V lost 2 bases and J 2 bases, leaving 13 bases between the germline ends. CDR1 and CDR2 (germline): SGHRS, YFSETQ. CDR3 in amino acids: CASSLVPTANYGYTF. DNA for the CDR3: TGCGCCAGCAGCTTAGTCCCCACAGCCAACTATGGCTACACCTTC.

V and J are TRBV19 and TRBJ2-7; 7 nucleotides align to TRBD1. This CDR3 has 14 amino acids. V dropped 6 bases and J dropped 2; count of bases not matched to a gene: 7. Germline values: CDR1 LNHDA, CDR2 SQIVND (reference sequence). CDR3 loop: CASRVSGTAYEQYF. The CDR3, as DNA: TGTGCCAGTAGGGTATCCGGGACAGCCTACGAGCAGTACTTC.

The gene calls are TRBV29-1 and TRBJ2-1; 7 nucleotides match TRBD2. J was trimmed by 4 bases and V by 5 bases; bases with no gene match: 5. The CDR3 spans 13 residues. Germline V gives CDR1 SQVTM, CDR2 ANQGSEA. CDR3 region: CSVWLAEYNEQFF. The CDR3 region has the DNA TGCAGCGTTTGGCTAGCGGAATACAATGAGCAGTTCTTC.

The V and J genes are TRBV7-9 and TRBJ2-2; perhaps TRBD1 as D (6 bases). CDR3 size: 15 residues. The germline gives CDR1 SEHNR, CDR2 FQNEAQ (reference sequence). Trimming took 2 bases from V and 4 from J, leaving 11 bases between them. CDR3 sequence (DNA): TGTGCCAGCAGCTTACCGACAGGAACCACCGGGGAGCTGTTTTTT. Amino acids: CASSLPTGTTGELFF.

The rearrangement uses TRBV29-1 and TRBJ1-1; TRBD1 matches at 11 bases. CDR1 SQVTM and CDR2 ANQGSEA come from the germline V gene. J was trimmed by 4 bases and V by 3 bases; bases with no gene match: 1. This CDR3 is built from 13 residues. The CDR3, as DNA: TGCAGCGTTGAGGGGACAGGGGGCACTGAAGCTTTCTTT. Amino acid sequence: CSVEGTGGTEAFF.

This rearrangement joins TRBV6-6 to TRBJ2-7, with 7 bases matching TRBD2. V lost 5 bases, J lost 2 bases, and 3 bases stayed unmatched. The CDR3 length is 13 residues. Germline V lookup: CDR1 MNHNY, CDR2 SVGAGI (reference sequence). The chain's CDR3 is CASSGGTTYEQYF. The CDR3 nucleotides read TGTGCCAGCAGTGGCGGGACTACCTACGAGCAGTACTTC.

J is TRBJ1-2 and V is TRBV19; no clear D. V gave up 7 bases and J gave up 3 bases, with 12 bases separating them. CDR1 is LNHDA and CDR2 is SQIVND in the germline V gene (reference sequence). The CDR3 totals 13 residues. The CDR3: CASMKEGYYGYTF. The CDR3 DNA is TGTGCCAGTATGAAGGAGGGCTACTATGGCTACACCTTC.

The rearrangement links TRBV5-1 to TRBJ1-1; 8 nucleotides agree with TRBD1. The germline gives CDR1 SGHRS, CDR2 YFSETQ. V lost 4 bases and J lost 4; bases outside the gene matches: 12. The CDR3 extends over 16 amino acids. CDR3 in DNA: TGCGCCAGCAGCGCCCCAGGGGGCGCCGGGTCCACTGAAGCTTTCTTT. Translation: CASSAPGGAGSTEAFF.

This clone was seen only once. This chain uses TRBV7-3 with TRBJ1-1, with 8 bases fitting TRBD1. Germline V gives CDR1 SGHTA, CDR2 FQGTGA. This CDR3 comprises 14 residues. V lost 4 bases and J lost 4; bases outside the gene matches: 5. The CDR3: CASSSQTGVTEAFF. The CDR3 region has the DNA TGTGCCAGCAGCTCACAGACAGGGGTCACTGAAGCTTTCTTT.

The V and J genes are TRBV30 and TRBJ1-1, with a weak D call TRBD1 (5 bases). CDR3 size: 11 residues. Germline V gene data show CDR1 as GTSNPN and CDR2 as SVGIG (reference sequence). The V end lost 0 bases, the J end lost 10 bases, and 9 bases lay between the germline ends. The CDR3 DNA is TGTGCCTGGAGTGTTCAGGGCTTAGCTTTCTTT. Translation: CAWSVQGLAFF.

The chain recombines TRBV4-2 with TRBJ2-7, with 7 bases identical to TRBD1. Germline V gene sequence: CDR1 LGHNA, CDR2 YNFKEQ. CDR3 size: 15 residues. Unmatched junction bases numbered 10, after V lost 2 bases and J lost 6 bases. The CDR3 bases are TGTGCCAGCAGCCAACCGGACAGGCCGCCGGGCGAGCAGTACTTC. It yields the protein CASSQPDRPPGEQYF.

DNA of the CDR3: TGCGCCAGCAGGTTGCTAGCGGGGGACTACAATGAGCAGTTCTTC. This encodes CASRLLAGDYNEQFF. The rearrangement uses TRBV5-1 and TRBJ2-1; TRBD2 agrees at 10 bases. Germline assignment: CDR1 SGHRS and CDR2 YFSETQ. The J segment lost 3 bases and the V segment lost 5 bases, leaving 5 bases of the junction unmatched. This CDR3 is built from 15 residues. The full variable domain, in which reference TRBV5-1 and TRBJ2-1 provide the parts outside the CDR3, is KAGVTQTPRYLIKTRGQQVTLSCSPISGHRSVSWYQQTPGQGLQFLFEYFSETQRNKGNFPGRFSGRQFSNSRSEMNVSTLELGDSALYLCASRLLAGDYNEQFFGPGTRLTVL.

The V and J genes are TRBV2 and TRBJ2-7; 7 nucleotides agree with TRBD2. The CDR3 loop spans 16 amino acids. The V gene's germline CDR1 is SNHLY and CDR2 FYNNEI. V was pared by 1 base and J by 4 bases, with 10 bases of the junction left unmatched. This chain's CDR3 is CASSEEEGGALYEQYF. CDR3 coding DNA: TGTGCCAGCAGTGAAGAGGAGGGAGGGGCACTGTACGAGCAGTACTTC.

The genes are TRBV10-3 and TRBJ2-2; D may be TRBD1 (6 bases). This CDR3 has 17 amino acids. Germline CDR1 and CDR2: ENHRY and SYGVKD. V gave up 6 bases and J gave up 0 bases, with 17 bases separating them. The CDR3 DNA reads TGTGCCATCAGCCCTACAGGGAAGACTTCGAACACCGGGGAGCTGTTTTTT. It encodes CAISPTGKTSNTGELFF.

The rearrangement links TRBV4-1 to TRBJ1-2; 7 bases agree with TRBD1. After removal of 4 bases from V and 6 bases from J, the junction contained 5 bases not matched to a gene. The V gene's germline CDR1 is MGHRA and CDR2 YSYEKL. The CDR3 totals 13 residues. CDR3 sequence (DNA): TGCGCCAGCAGCCGACAGGGAACGGATGGCTACACCTTC. It translates to CASSRQGTDGYTF.

V and J are TRBV7-9 and TRBJ2-5, with TRBD2 identical over 11 bases. The CDR3 is 15 residues long. The trim removed 5 bases at V and 4 bases at J, leaving 6 bases unmatched. Germline V gene sequence: CDR1 SEHNR, CDR2 FQNEAQ (reference sequence). The CDR3 loop reads CASSPGTSGTETQYF. Here the CDR3 DNA reads TGTGCCAGCAGCCCTGGGACTAGCGGAACAGAGACCCAGTACTTC.

This clone was observed once. The rearrangement links TRBV2 to TRBJ2-2; 7 nucleotides line up with TRBD1. Germline V gene sequence: CDR1 SNHLY, CDR2 FYNNEI. This CDR3 is built from 13 residues. Trimming took 10 bases from V and 3 from J; bases not matched to a gene: 5. Here the CDR3 DNA reads TGTGCCAAAGGACAGGAAGACACCGGGGAGCTGTTTTTT. Translated, it gives CAKGQEDTGELFF.

This sequence joins TRBV25-1 and TRBJ2-7, with D perhaps matching TRBD1 (7 bases). This CDR3 has 16 amino acids. The germline gives CDR1 MGHDK, CDR2 SYGVNS. The ends were cut back, 1 base at V and 0 bases at J, with 13 bases in the middle. CDR3 nucleotide sequence: TGTGCCAGCAGTGAATGGGGCGGGGACAGCTCCTACGAGCAGTACTTC. Translation gives CASSEWGGDSSYEQYF.

The CDR3 bases are TGTGCCTGGGGAACGACAGGCGGGAGAGATCAGCCCCAGCATTTT. Translated, it gives CAWGTTGGRDQPQHF. The rearrangement uses TRBV30 and TRBJ1-5, with D perhaps TRBD1 (6 bases). CDR3 length equals 15 residues. The germline V gene encodes CDR1 GTSNPN and CDR2 SVGIG (reference sequence). V lost 5 bases and J lost 5, with 19 bases in between.

This clone appeared a single time. The chain employs TRBV9 and TRBJ2-3; a possible D gene is TRBD1 (6 bases). The CDR3 loop spans 15 amino acids. V was pared by 0 bases and J by 3 bases, with 11 bases between. Looked up from germline, CDR1 is SGDLS and CDR2 is YYNGEE. The CDR3 region has the DNA TGTGCCAGCAGCGTAGATTCCCAGGGGACAGATACGCAGTATTTT. This sequence encodes CASSVDSQGTDTQYF. Using reference TRBV9 and TRBJ2-3 for the parts outside the CDR3, the full variable domain is DSGVTQTPKHLITATGQRVTLRCSPRSGDLSVYWYQQSLDQGLQFLIQYYNGEERAKGNILERFSAQQFPDLHSELNLSSLELGDSALYFCASSVDSQGTDTQYFGPGTRLTVL.